This record covers a single T cell receptor beta chain. This CDR3 has 14 amino acids. Between the trimmed V and J ends, which lost 1 base and 6 bases, there was a span of 10 bases. Per germline, CDR1 SGHRS and CDR2 YFSETQ. This entry comes from a study of shared clonotypes between healthy human individuals. Some clones are missing from TCRdb's copy, which holds only in-frame ones; the method was immunoSEQ multiplex PCR. Of around 1.5 million clones in the sample, 95% to 99% are singletons; the top ten hold about 0.42%. The chain joins TRBV5-1 to TRBJ1-4; no clear D. Source material: naive CD4+ T cells sorted from blood. Subset specified: CD45RA+ positively selected. This sequence originates from a man between 25 and 39 years old in good health. The chain's CDR3 is CASSLTSSHEKLFF. The CDR3 region has the DNA TGCGCCAGCAGCTTGACCTCGTCGCATGAAAAACTGTTTTTT.